This T cell receptor beta chain comes out of a study of blood T cell repertoires in COVID-19. The table came from immunoSEQ multiplex PCR; TCRdb's copy has only in-frame clones and leaves some out. This table holds 100,000 to 150,000 clones, approximately 85% found once. This clone has just one count. Trimming left V 6 bases short and J 1 base short, with 14 bases between. Germline V gives CDR1 KGHDR, CDR2 SFDVKD. The length of the CDR3 is 15 residues. The rearrangement uses TRBV24-1 and TRBJ1-1; no reliable D call. The sequenced sample consisted of peripheral blood. The clonotype originates from a man aged 25 to 45 with COVID-19, enrolled during active disease. CDR3 DNA: TGTGCCACCAGTCCCTTCGTATCAGGGAACACTGAAGCTTTCTTT. Its translation: CATSPFVSGNTEAFF.